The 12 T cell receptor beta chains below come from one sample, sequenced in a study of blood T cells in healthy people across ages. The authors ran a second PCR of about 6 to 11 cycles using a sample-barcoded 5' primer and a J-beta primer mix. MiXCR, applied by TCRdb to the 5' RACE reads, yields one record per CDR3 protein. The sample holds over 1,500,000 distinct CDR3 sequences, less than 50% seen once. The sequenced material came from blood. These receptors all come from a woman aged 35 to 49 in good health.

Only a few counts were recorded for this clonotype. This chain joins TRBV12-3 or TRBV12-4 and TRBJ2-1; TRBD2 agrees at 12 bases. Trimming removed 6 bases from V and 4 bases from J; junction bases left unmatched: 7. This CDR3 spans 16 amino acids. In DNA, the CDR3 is TGTGCCAGCAGCGACGGACTAGCGGGGAATTACAATGAGCAGTTCTTC. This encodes CASSDGLAGNYNEQFF.

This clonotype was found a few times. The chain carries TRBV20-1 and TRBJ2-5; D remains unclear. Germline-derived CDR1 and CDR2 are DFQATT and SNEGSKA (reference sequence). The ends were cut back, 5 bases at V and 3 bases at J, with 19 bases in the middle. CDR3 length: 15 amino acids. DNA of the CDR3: TGCAGTGCTGAGACTGGGCACCGTTTAGAAGAGACCCAGTACTTC. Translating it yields CSAETGHRLEETQYF.

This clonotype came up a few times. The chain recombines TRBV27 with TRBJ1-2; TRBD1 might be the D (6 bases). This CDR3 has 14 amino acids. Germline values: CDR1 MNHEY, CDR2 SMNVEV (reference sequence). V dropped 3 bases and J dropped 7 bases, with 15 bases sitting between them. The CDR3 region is CASSFSFGGLGYTF. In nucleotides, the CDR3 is TGTGCCAGCAGTTTTTCTTTTGGGGGGCTTGGCTACACCTTC.

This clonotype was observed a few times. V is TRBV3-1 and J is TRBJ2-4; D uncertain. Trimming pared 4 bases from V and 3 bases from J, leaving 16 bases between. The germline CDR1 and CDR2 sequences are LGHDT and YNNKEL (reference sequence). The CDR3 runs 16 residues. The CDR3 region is CASSPTKTGSKNIQYF. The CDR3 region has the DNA TGTGCCAGCAGCCCTACCAAGACGGGCAGCAAAAACATTCAGTACTTC.

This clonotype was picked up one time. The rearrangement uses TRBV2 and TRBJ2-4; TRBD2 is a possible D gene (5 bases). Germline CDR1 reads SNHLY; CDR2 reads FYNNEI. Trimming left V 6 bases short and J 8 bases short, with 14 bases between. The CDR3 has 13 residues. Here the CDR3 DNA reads TGTGCCAGCAGCGCCCCCGGGGTCTACATTCAGTACTTC. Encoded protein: CASSAPGVYIQYF.

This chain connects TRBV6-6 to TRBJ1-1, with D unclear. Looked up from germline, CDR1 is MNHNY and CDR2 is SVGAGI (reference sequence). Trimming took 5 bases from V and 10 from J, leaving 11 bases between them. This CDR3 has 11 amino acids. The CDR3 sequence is CASSGRLRAFF. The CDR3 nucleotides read TGTGCCAGCAGTGGACGGTTACGAGCTTTCTTT.

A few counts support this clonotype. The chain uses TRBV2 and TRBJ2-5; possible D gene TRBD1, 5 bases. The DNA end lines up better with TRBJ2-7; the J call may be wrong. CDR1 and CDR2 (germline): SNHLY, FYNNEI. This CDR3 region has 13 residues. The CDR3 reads CASSPQGVGEQYF. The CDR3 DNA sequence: TGTGCCAGCAGTCCCCAGGGTGTAGGCGAGCAGTACTTC.

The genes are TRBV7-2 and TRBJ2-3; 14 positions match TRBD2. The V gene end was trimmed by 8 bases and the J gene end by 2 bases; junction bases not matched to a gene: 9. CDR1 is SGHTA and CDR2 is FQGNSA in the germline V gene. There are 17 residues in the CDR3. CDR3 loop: CASQRGTSGGSTDTQYF. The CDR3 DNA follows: TGTGCCAGCCAGCGGGGGACTAGCGGGGGTTCCACAGATACGCAGTATTTT.

The CDR3 protein is CASSATMADYGYTF. The CDR3 DNA follows: TGTGCCAGCTCAGCGACAATGGCGGACTATGGCTACACCTTC. The chain joins TRBV18 to TRBJ1-2; D is uncertain. The CDR3 is 14 residues long. Deletions cut 5 bases from V and 3 bases from J, with 13 bases between. Germline loops: CDR1 KGHSH, CDR2 LQKENI.

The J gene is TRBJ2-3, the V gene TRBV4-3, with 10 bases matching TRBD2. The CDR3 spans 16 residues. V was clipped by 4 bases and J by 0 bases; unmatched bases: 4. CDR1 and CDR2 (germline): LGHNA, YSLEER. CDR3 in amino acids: CASSPTSGDSTDTQYF. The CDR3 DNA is TGCGCCAGCAGCCCCACTAGCGGGGATAGCACAGATACGCAGTATTTT.

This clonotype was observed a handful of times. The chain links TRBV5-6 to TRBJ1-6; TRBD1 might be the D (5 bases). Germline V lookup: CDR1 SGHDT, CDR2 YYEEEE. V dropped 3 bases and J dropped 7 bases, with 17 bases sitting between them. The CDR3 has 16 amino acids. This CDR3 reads CASSSGPGIGNSPLHF. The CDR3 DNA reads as TGTGCCAGCAGCTCGGGGCCGGGCATTGGGAATTCACCCCTCCACTTT.

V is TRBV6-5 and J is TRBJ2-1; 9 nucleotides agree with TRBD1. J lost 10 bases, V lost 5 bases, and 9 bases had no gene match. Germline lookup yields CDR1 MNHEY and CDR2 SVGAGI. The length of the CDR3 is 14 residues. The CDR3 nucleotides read TGTGCCAGCAGTCGGGACAGGGACGAGTACGAGCAGTTCTTC. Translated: CASSRDRDEYEQFF.